Following are 14 T cell receptor beta chains from one sample sequenced in a study of radiotherapy plus CTLA-4 blockade in lung cancer. Some clones are missing from TCRdb's copy, which holds only in-frame ones; the method was immunoSEQ multiplex PCR. This sample carries more than 75,000 clones, approximately 75% of them seen once, and the ten largest clones take over 12%. The source material was peripheral blood, sampled from a patient treated with radiotherapy plus ipilimumab. Receptor source: a human donor with non-small cell lung cancer that progressed on radiotherapy plus ipilimumab.

V is TRBV11-2 and J is TRBJ2-2; D tentatively fits TRBD1 or TRBD2 (5 bases each). The CDR3 loop spans 18 amino acids. The V end was cut by 0 bases, the J end by 6 bases, with 20 bases between. Germline V gene data show CDR1 as SGHAT and CDR2 as FQNNGV. The CDR3 DNA is TGTGCCAGCAGCTTAGATTTGTCTTTAAGAGGGGCTGCCGGGGAGCTGTTTTTT. Translating gives CASSLDLSLRGAAGELFF.

The chain combines TRBV18 with TRBJ2-1, with 7 bases matching TRBD2. With V trimmed by 4 bases and J by 5 bases, 8 bases remained unmatched. Germline CDR1 is KGHSH and CDR2 is LQKENI. The CDR3 has 15 amino acids. The CDR3 reads CASSQGEGVNNEQFF. The DNA of the CDR3 is TGTGCCAGCTCACAAGGGGAGGGCGTAAACAATGAGCAGTTCTTC.

This clone turned up a few times. The junction does not match germline at one end; this may be a read error. J is TRBJ1-2 and V is TRBV28; TRBD1 might be the D (5 bases). CDR3 length: 12 amino acids. Germline assignment: CDR1 MDHEN and CDR2 SYDVKM. CDR3: CASSQGPNLAHF. The CDR3 DNA reads as TGTGCCAGCAGCCAGGGACCGAATTTAGCCCACTTC.

This clone showed up just a few times. V usage is TRBV19 and J usage is TRBJ1-4; perhaps TRBD1 as D (5 bases). The CDR3 covers 14 residues. Trimming removed 7 bases at V and 5 bases at J, with 14 bases between. Germline V gene data show CDR1 as LNHDA and CDR2 as SQIVND (reference sequence). The CDR3 loop reads CASKMGRENEKLFF. The CDR3 DNA follows: TGTGCCAGTAAAATGGGCAGGGAAAATGAAAAACTGTTTTTT.

This clone was counted only a few times. The chain is built from TRBV30 and TRBJ1-1; TRBD1 might be the D (5 bases). Germline V gene data show CDR1 as GTSNPN and CDR2 as SVGIG (reference sequence). The V end lost 8 bases, the J end lost 0 bases, and 10 bases lay between the germline ends. The CDR3 sequence is 12 residues long. CDR3 nucleotide sequence: TGTGCCGGGGGGGGGATGAACACTGAAGCTTTCTTT. Translation gives CAGGGMNTEAFF.

The gene calls are TRBV27 and TRBJ2-2; TRBD1 matches at 7 bases. The CDR3 runs 16 residues. The V and J ends lost 2 bases and 3 bases, in that order; junction bases with no gene match: 6. Germline V CDR1 and CDR2: MNHEY, SMNVEV (reference sequence). CDR3 DNA: TGTGCCAGCAGTTTACTAGGGGGCTGGGACACCGGGGAGCTGTTTTTT. This translates into CASSLLGGWDTGELFF.

The V and J genes are TRBV19 and TRBJ2-1, with D possibly TRBD2 on 7 matching bases. Trimming took off 0 bases at V and 0 bases at J, with 15 bases between the two ends. This CDR3 has 18 amino acids. The V gene's germline CDR1 is LNHDA and CDR2 SQIVND (reference sequence). The DNA of the CDR3 is TGTGCCAGTAGTATAGATGGGGGGGGCCTAACCTCCTACAATGAGCAGTTCTTC. Translating gives CASSIDGGGLTSYNEQFF.

This clone was seen only once. The chain links TRBV28 to TRBJ2-3, with D perhaps matching TRBD2 (6 bases). The CDR3 length is 15 residues. Germline V gives CDR1 MDHEN, CDR2 SYDVKM. Trimming cost V 4 bases and J 3 bases, with 14 bases left between them. The CDR3 coding sequence is TGTGCCAGCAGTTCCCCCTACGGGGGAACAGATACGCAGTATTTT. Its protein product is CASSSPYGGTDTQYF.

V gene TRBV2 combines with J gene TRBJ2-5, with 7 bases that match TRBD1. V shed 4 bases and J 5 bases; nucleotides not matched to a gene: 4. The CDR3 covers 13 residues. The germline CDR1 and CDR2 sequences are SNHLY and FYNNEI. The CDR3 spells CASSGNRGETQYF. CDR3 DNA sequence: TGTGCCAGCAGTGGGAACAGGGGTGAGACCCAGTACTTC.

This chain links TRBV28 with TRBJ2-2; weak D call: TRBD1 (5 bases). CDR1 and CDR2 from the germline V gene are MDHEN and SYDVKM. V lost 10 bases to trimming and J lost 4 bases, with 16 bases between them. This CDR3 spans 14 amino acids. The CDR3: CATAPDQGTGELFF. The CDR3, as DNA: TGTGCCACAGCCCCAGACCAGGGCACCGGGGAGCTGTTTTTT.

The rearrangement links TRBV29-1 to TRBJ1-2; a possible D gene is TRBD1 (6 bases). Trimming pared 0 bases from V and 4 bases from J, leaving 12 bases between. The CDR3 has 14 residues. CDR1 is SQVTM and CDR2 is ANQGSEA in the germline V gene. The CDR3 region has the DNA TGCAGCGTTGAAGATGGTCACAGGGCCTATGGCTACACCTTC. Translated: CSVEDGHRAYGYTF.

CDR3 nucleotides: TGTGCCAGCAGCCCGAGCGGGGCGCTCACAGATACGCAGTATTTT. Amino acid sequence: CASSPSGALTDTQYF. The chain combines TRBV9 with TRBJ2-3; 7 bases fit TRBD2. Germline CDR1 reads SGDLS; CDR2 reads YYNGEE. With V trimmed by 4 bases and J by 2 bases, 7 bases remained unmatched. This CDR3 is built from 15 residues.

This chain links TRBV19 with TRBJ1-1; TRBD1 agrees at 8 bases. The J segment lost 2 bases and the V segment lost 6 bases, leaving 11 bases of the junction unmatched. The CDR3 totals 16 residues. The germline gives CDR1 LNHDA, CDR2 SQIVND (reference sequence). The CDR3 sequence is CASRRQGRLLNTEAFF. The CDR3 region has the DNA TGTGCCAGTAGGAGACAGGGGAGGCTCTTAAACACTGAAGCTTTCTTT.

V usage is TRBV5-4 and J usage is TRBJ1-1, with a weak D call TRBD1 (6 bases). In germline, CDR1 is SGHNT, CDR2 YYREEE (reference sequence). V was cut by 4 bases and J by 0 bases, with 10 bases left in between. The CDR3 contains 14 residues. The CDR3 bases are TGTGCCAGCAGCAGTGGACAGTTGAACACTGAAGCTTTCTTT. This sequence encodes CASSSGQLNTEAFF.